The 31 T cell receptor beta chains given below trace back to one sample, sequenced in a study of beta chain features in type 1 diabetes. General study findings and limits: Shortening that was moderate but significant affected the TCRB CDR3s of Type 1 diabetes patients in all four CD4+ subsets.

The study reverse transcribed the entire isolated RNA, so it sequenced expressed TCRB transcripts. Method: immunoSEQ multiplex PCR; TCRdb's copy keeps in-frame clones and lacks some. The table shows hundreds of thousands of clones, with over 12% occurring only once. The antigens of these receptors remain unknown. What was sequenced was naive CD4+ T cells from blood. These receptors were obtained from a man aged 18-30 years with type 1 diabetes.

This clone came up a few times. This sequence joins TRBV18 and TRBJ2-1; 8 nucleotides align to TRBD1. With 1 base clipped from V and 4 bases from J, the junction kept 3 bases outside the gene matches. This CDR3 has 15 residues. The germline V gene encodes CDR1 KGHSH and CDR2 LQKENI. CDR3 residues: CASSPLDRVYNEQFF. In DNA, the CDR3 is TGTGCCAGCTCACCACTGGACAGGGTTTACAATGAGCAGTTCTTC.

The sample holds a few counts of this clone. The chain carries TRBV7-9 and TRBJ2-3; 15 bases map to TRBD2. The length of the CDR3 is 17 residues. Germline V gives CDR1 SEHNR, CDR2 FQNEAQ (reference sequence). Trimming took 4 bases from V and 1 from J; bases not matched to a gene: 3. The CDR3: CASSSGLAGGRTDTQYF. In DNA, the CDR3 is TGTGCCAGCAGCTCGGGACTAGCGGGAGGCCGCACAGATACGCAGTATTTT.

This clone was observed once. J is TRBJ2-7 and V is TRBV9, with D possibly matching TRBD1 (6 bases). The germline gives CDR1 SGDLS, CDR2 YYNGEE. This CDR3 is built from 14 residues. V lost 0 bases, J lost 3 bases, and 10 bases lay in between. The CDR3 loop is CASSVEGHSYEQYF. CDR3 sequence (DNA): TGTGCCAGCAGCGTAGAGGGACACAGCTACGAGCAGTACTTC.

V and J are TRBV29-1 and TRBJ2-3, with D perhaps TRBD1 (6 bases). Looked up from germline, CDR1 is SQVTM and CDR2 is ANQGSEA. The CDR3 runs to 14 residues. With 2 bases removed from V and 3 bases from J, the gap between germline ends came to 12 bases. Here the CDR3 reads CSVENNRATDTQYF. DNA for the CDR3: TGCAGCGTTGAAAATAACAGGGCTACAGATACGCAGTATTTT.

The gene calls are TRBV2 and TRBJ1-2, with D uncertain. The CDR3 is made up of 12 amino acids. Between the trimmed V and J ends, which lost 3 bases and 5 bases, there was a span of 7 bases. The germline V gene has CDR1 SNHLY and CDR2 FYNNEI. Written as DNA, the CDR3 is TGTGCCAGCAGTGAGACTGAATATGGCTACACCTTC. Protein: CASSETEYGYTF.

About this clone: With a much larger clone just one base away, this may be a read error. J is TRBJ2-1 and V is TRBV6-6; the D is unclear. With 6 bases removed from V and 4 bases from J, the gap between germline ends came to 4 bases. The length of the CDR3 is 11 residues. Germline values: CDR1 MNHNY, CDR2 SVGAGI (reference sequence). This chain's CDR3 is CASSFYNEQFF. DNA for the CDR3: TGTGCCAGCAGCTTTTACAATGAGCAGTTCTTC.

The chain carries TRBV19 and TRBJ1-6, with D tentatively TRBD1 (5 bases). In germline, CDR1 is LNHDA, CDR2 SQIVND (reference sequence). The CDR3 is 14 amino acids. V was pared by 7 bases and J by 7 bases, with 14 bases between. CDR3 coding DNA: TGTGCCAGTAACCCGACAGCGACCAATTCACCCCTCCACTTT. This codes for CASNPTATNSPLHF.

The gene calls are TRBV11-3 and TRBJ2-3; D unclear. Germline CDR1 and CDR2: SGHNT and YENEEA. V was shortened by 2 bases and J by 6 bases, with 9 bases between the two germline ends. This CDR3 is 13 amino acids long. CDR3 DNA sequence: TGTGCCAGCAGCTTATCCCTCGTCGATACGCAGTATTTT. Amino acid sequence: CASSLSLVDTQYF.

The chain has TRBV2 and TRBJ2-7; the match to TRBD2 covers 7 bases. The CDR3 is made up of 14 amino acids. CDR1 is SNHLY and CDR2 is FYNNEI in the germline V gene. The trim removed 6 bases at V and 0 bases at J, leaving 5 bases unmatched. The CDR3 protein is CASRELAFSYEQYF. The CDR3 DNA is TGTGCCAGCAGGGAACTAGCGTTCTCCTACGAGCAGTACTTC.

This rearrangement joins TRBV30 to TRBJ2-7; D is uncertain. The CDR3 covers 12 residues. The germline V and J ends were trimmed by 4 bases and 2 bases, with 9 bases remaining between them. CDR1 and CDR2 (germline): GTSNPN, SVGIG (reference sequence). The CDR3, as DNA: TGTGCCTGGACGCGAGGTCCCTACGAGCAGTACTTC. Translated: CAWTRGPYEQYF.

This sequence joins TRBV5-1 and TRBJ2-5; 7 bases agree with TRBD1. The CDR3 is 14 residues long. The V segment lost 4 bases and the J segment 5 bases; nucleotides outside the gene matches: 8. Germline CDR1 reads SGHRS; CDR2 reads YFSETQ. CDR3 sequence reads: CASSIDRAGETQYF. For the CDR3, the DNA is TGCGCCAGCAGCATAGACAGGGCCGGCGAGACCCAGTACTTC.

The V call is TRBV5-1, the J call TRBJ2-1, with 10 positions matching TRBD1. The CDR3 sequence is 13 residues long. J gave up 9 bases and V 4 bases, and 4 bases lay outside the gene matches. Germline CDR1 SGHRS, CDR2 YFSETQ. CDR3 residues: CASSRWTGGEQFF. The CDR3 DNA is TGCGCCAGCAGCCGCTGGACAGGGGGTGAGCAGTTCTTC.

This chain connects TRBV5-1 to TRBJ2-3; TRBD2 matches at 7 bases. Losses at the gene ends were 2 bases for V and 4 bases for J; bases not matched to a gene: 19. CDR1 SGHRS and CDR2 YFSETQ come from the germline V gene. This CDR3 region has 19 residues. The CDR3 sequence is CASSLGRELGIPRADTQYF. The CDR3 DNA follows: TGCGCCAGCAGCTTAGGGCGGGAGTTGGGAATACCTCGAGCAGATACGCAGTATTTT.

This clone was found a few times. J is TRBJ2-7 and V is TRBV27, with D possibly matching TRBD1 (5 bases). Germline-derived CDR1 and CDR2 are MNHEY and SMNVEV (reference sequence). V lost 7 bases and J 7 bases, leaving 14 bases between the germline ends. The CDR3 runs to 12 residues. Written as DNA, the CDR3 is TGTGCCAGCATAAGGGCCAGGGTGGAGCAGTACTTC. It codes for CASIRARVEQYF.

This clone was detected only a few times. The chain uses TRBV2 and TRBJ1-6; 10 bases are a match to TRBD1. Per germline, CDR1 SNHLY and CDR2 FYNNEI. Trimming at V came to 4 bases and at J to 10 bases, leaving 4 bases not matched to a gene. CDR3 size: 14 residues. CDR3 amino acids: CASSGDRGRSPLHF. The CDR3 nucleotides are TGTGCCAGCAGTGGGGACAGGGGAAGGTCACCCCTCCACTTT.

The chain carries TRBV5-1 and TRBJ2-7; TRBD2 matches 10 bases. Germline loops: CDR1 SGHRS, CDR2 YFSETQ. There are 15 residues in the CDR3. V shed 5 bases, J shed 2 bases, and the junction held 7 bases outside the gene matches. The CDR3 is CASRLLAGDTYEQYF. CDR3 DNA: TGCGCCAGCAGACTGCTAGCGGGGGATACCTACGAGCAGTACTTC. The complete variable domain, with remaining parts taken from reference TRBV5-1 and TRBJ2-7, reads KAGVTQTPRYLIKTRGQQVTLSCSPISGHRSVSWYQQTPGQGLQFLFEYFSETQRNKGNFPGRFSGRQFSNSRSEMNVSTLELGDSALYLCASRLLAGDTYEQYFGPGTRLTVT.

This clone was counted only a few times. The chain carries TRBV19 and TRBJ2-2; the D gene is possibly TRBD1 (6 bases). There are 17 residues in the CDR3. The germline V and J ends were trimmed by 7 bases and 4 bases, with 22 bases remaining between them. Germline CDR1 and CDR2: LNHDA and SQIVND (reference sequence). The CDR3 sequence: CASTPDMTGTGTGELFF. CDR3 sequence (DNA): TGTGCCAGTACCCCGGATATGACAGGAACGGGCACCGGGGAGCTGTTTTTT.

This clone was found a few times. V is TRBV2 and J is TRBJ2-1; 12 positions agree with TRBD2. The CDR3 is 15 amino acids. Germline-derived CDR1 and CDR2 are SNHLY and FYNNEI. V lost 1 base, J lost 9 bases, and 4 bases stayed unmatched. This chain's CDR3 is CASSEVLAGGTEQFF. The CDR3 DNA follows: TGTGCCAGCAGTGAAGTACTAGCGGGGGGCACTGAGCAGTTCTTC.

The chain couples TRBV18 to TRBJ1-1, with TRBD1 as a possible D gene (5 bases). CDR1 KGHSH and CDR2 LQKENI come from the germline V gene. This CDR3 spans 15 amino acids. With 6 bases removed from V and 8 bases from J, the gap between germline ends came to 22 bases. The DNA of the CDR3 is TGTGCCAGCTCCACCTCACCGCCCGGGCAGGGAGAAGCTTTCTTT. Translation gives CASSTSPPGQGEAFF.

The rearrangement joins TRBV30 to TRBJ2-5, with D uncertain. CDR1 and CDR2 from the germline V gene are GTSNPN and SVGIG (reference sequence). Trimming removed 0 bases from V and 0 bases from J, with 11 bases in between. This CDR3 is 15 amino acids long. The CDR3 DNA reads TGTGCCTGGAGTGTACCTTGGGCTCACCAAGAGACCCAGTACTTC. Its protein is CAWSVPWAHQETQYF.

This clone was counted only a few times. The rearrangement links TRBV6-6 to TRBJ1-5, with no clear D. The CDR3 has 14 residues. Per germline, CDR1 MNHNY and CDR2 SVGAGI (reference sequence). Trimming pared 2 bases from V and 0 bases from J, leaving 5 bases between. The CDR3 protein is CASSYSHSNQPQHF. Here the CDR3 DNA reads TGTGCCAGCAGTTACAGCCATAGCAATCAGCCCCAGCATTTT.

This clone has only a few counts. J is TRBJ2-7 and V is TRBV4-1; D remains unclear. V was clipped by 2 bases and J by 0 bases, with 20 bases between them. The CDR3 extends over 18 amino acids. Germline V gene data show CDR1 as MGHRA and CDR2 as YSYEKL. The CDR3 sequence is CASSQQQLSPLASYEQYF. The CDR3 DNA follows: TGCGCCAGCAGCCAACAACAGCTTTCACCTCTTGCCTCCTACGAGCAGTACTTC.

This clone was observed a handful of times. This sequence joins TRBV19 and TRBJ1-5; 10 nucleotides match TRBD1. The germline gives CDR1 LNHDA, CDR2 SQIVND (reference sequence). This CDR3 spans 16 amino acids. After removal of 8 bases from V and 2 bases from J, the junction contained 9 bases not matched to a gene. CDR3 amino acids: CASGDPGQGRNQPQHF. The CDR3 DNA reads as TGTGCCAGTGGGGACCCGGGACAGGGGCGCAATCAGCCCCAGCATTTT.

The rearrangement links TRBV7-9 to TRBJ2-2, with TRBD1 identical over 10 bases. This CDR3 comprises 15 residues. Germline CDR1 reads SEHNR; CDR2 reads FQNEAQ (reference sequence). V dropped 5 bases and J dropped 4; count of bases not matched to a gene: 4. The CDR3 loop reads CASSAGQGSTGELFF. CDR3 sequence (DNA): TGTGCCAGCAGCGCGGGACAGGGGAGCACCGGGGAGCTGTTTTTT.

This clone was found a few times. This same CDR3 is encoded by further DNA sequences in the sample. In DNA, the CDR3 is TGCGCCAGCAGCTTGGGGCTAGCGGGGTACAATGAGCAGTTCTTC. It yields the protein CASSLGLAGYNEQFF. The V and J genes are TRBV5-1 and TRBJ2-1; 9 positions agree with TRBD2. The CDR3 length is 15 residues. The trim removed 0 bases at V and 4 bases at J, leaving 2 bases unmatched. The germline V gene has CDR1 SGHRS and CDR2 YFSETQ.

In its sample, this clone was seen a few times. The genes are TRBV7-2 and TRBJ2-1; 8 nucleotides line up with TRBD2. CDR1 SGHTA and CDR2 FQGNSA come from the germline V gene. With 5 bases clipped from V and 9 bases from J, the junction kept 12 bases outside the gene matches. The CDR3 sequence is 15 residues long. DNA of the CDR3: TGTGCCAGCAGCGTAAGCGGGGGCGTGAGTAGTGAGCAGTTCTTC. Protein sequence: CASSVSGGVSSEQFF.

This clone was seen a handful of times. The chain carries TRBV7-2 and TRBJ2-2, with 7 positions matching TRBD1. CDR1 is SGHTA, CDR2 FQGNSA, per germline. The CDR3 has 15 residues. J gave up 8 bases and V 6 bases, and 12 bases lay outside the gene matches. CDR3 coding DNA: TGTGCCAGCAGAAGCCAATGGACAGGACATGGGGAGCTGTTTTTT. Its translation is CASRSQWTGHGELFF. The whole variable domain, remainder taken from reference TRBV7-2 and TRBJ2-2, is GAGVSQSPSNKVTEKGKDVELRCDPISGHTALYWYRQSLGQGLEFLIYFQGNSAPDKSGLPSDRFSAERTGGSVSTLTIQRTQQEDSAVYLCASRSQWTGHGELFFGEGSRLTVL.

The V gene is TRBV11-3, the J gene TRBJ2-5; weak D call: TRBD1 (5 bases). The CDR3 length is 14 residues. The germline V and J ends were trimmed by 3 bases and 3 bases, with 11 bases remaining between them. Germline V gene data show CDR1 as SGHNT and CDR2 as YENEEA. The CDR3 is CASSFSLQEETQYF. CDR3 DNA: TGTGCCAGCAGCTTTTCGTTACAGGAAGAGACCCAGTACTTC.

V and J are TRBV4-3 and TRBJ2-7, with TRBD2 matching 10 bases. Germline V gene lookup returns CDR1 LGHNA and CDR2 YSLEER. V trimming: 0 bases; J trimming: 3 bases; junction bases outside the gene matches: 8. CDR3 size: 17 residues. CDR3 bases: TGCGCCAGCAGCCAAGATTTGGCTAGCGGGGGTCGCTACGAGCAGTACTTC. Protein: CASSQDLASGGRYEQYF.

This clone was seen a handful of times. CDR3 DNA: TGTGCCAGCAGGCCAGGGGGCGCAGGCGGGGAGCTGTTTTTT. Its translation: CASRPGGAGGELFF. The chain carries TRBV6-5 and TRBJ2-2, with 8 nucleotides matching TRBD1. The V gene's germline CDR1 is MNHEY and CDR2 SVGAGI. This CDR3 has 14 residues. V shed 6 bases, J shed 7 bases, and the junction held 7 bases outside the gene matches.

The chain combines TRBV28 with TRBJ2-2, with 9 bases identical to TRBD1. Per the germline V gene, CDR1 is MDHEN and CDR2 is SYDVKM. This CDR3 is built from 17 residues. Trimming at V came to 5 bases and at J to 2 bases, leaving 9 bases not matched to a gene. CDR3 sequence (DNA): TGTGCCAGCAGTCGAATCAACAGGGGGCTCAACACCGGGGAGCTGTTTTTT. It yields the protein CASSRINRGLNTGELFF. The full variable domain, completed using reference TRBV28 and TRBJ2-2, is DVKVTQSSRYLVKRTGEKVFLECVQDMDHENMFWYRQDPGLGLRLIYFSYDVKMKEKGDIPEGYSVSREKKERFSLILESASTNQTSMYLCASSRINRGLNTGELFFGEGSRLTVL.